This is a list of T cell receptor beta chains from one sample in a study of T cell repertoires in cytomegalovirus infection. TCRdb passed the reads through MiXCR, listing each CDR3 protein once. The sample shows about 200,000 distinct CDR3 sequences, 8.5% to 10% of them seen only once. The sample was PBMCs. The receptors shown here come from a human donor in good health (CMV status not recorded). Some clones in this sample may be carry-over from other donors' samples. The CDR3 runs from the conserved cysteine through the conserved F or W. D genes are given only for firm matches. Only some rows state a clone size, as once, few, many or a class for expanded clones.

>TRBJ2-1|.|.|15|TRBV12-3/TRBV12-4
TGTGCCAGCAGATCGTACAGAGGCTCCTACAATGAGCAGTTCTTC
CASRSYRGSYNEQFF
>TRBJ2-3|many|TRBD2|16|TRBV7-2
TGTGCCAGCAGCAGAAATAGCGGGAGTTGGGCAGATACGCAGTATTTT
CASSRNSGSWADTQYF
>TRBJ2-3|many|.|14|TRBV11-3
TGTGCCAGCAGTCTTAGGCGGACAGCAGATACGCAGTATTTT
CASSLRRTADTQYF
>TRBJ2-7|many|.|14|TRBV7-2
TGTGCCAGCAGCACTGACTACTTCTCCTACGAGCAGTACTTC
CASSTDYFSYEQYF
>TRBJ2-3|many|.|14|TRBV7-2
TGTGCCAGCAGCTCCCGGCTAGTTCAAGATACGCAGTATTTT
CASSSRLVQDTQYF
>TRBJ2-3|few|.|13|TRBV5-1
TGCGCCAGCAGCTTGAAGAACACAGATACGCAGTATTTT
CASSLKNTDTQYF
>TRBJ2-7|many|TRBD2|16|TRBV7-2
TGTGCCAGCAGCTTAATCAGACTAGCGGAGGCCTACGAGCAGTACTTC
CASSLIRLAEAYEQYF
>TRBJ2-5|many|.|15|TRBV11-1
TGTGCCAGCAGCGGACCTCAGGGGAGGCAAGAGACCCAGTACTTC
CASSGPQGRQETQYF
>TRBJ1-5|many|TRBD1|13|TRBV19
TGTGCCAGTAGAGGGGGCAGCAATCAGCCCCAGCATTTT
CASRGGSNQPQHF
>TRBJ2-3|many|.|14|TRBV19
TGTGCCAGCAAGGACACAGCTAGCACAGATACGCAGTATTTT
CASKDTASTDTQYF
>TRBJ1-2|many|.|14|TRBV7-9
TGTGCCAGCAGCTTAATATCACAGCCAGATGGCTACACCTTC
CASSLISQPDGYTF
>TRBJ2-1|.|TRBD2|15|TRBV6-1
TGTGCCAGCAGCCGGACTAGCGGAGAGTACAATGAGCAGTTCTTC
CASSRTSGEYNEQFF
>TRBJ2-3|.|.|13|TRBV14
TGTGCCAGCAGCCACAAGATAACAGATACGCAGTATTTT
CASSHKITDTQYF
>TRBJ1-6|many|.|15|TRBV10-3
TGTGCCATCAGTGAGTCGGGAATCGCTAATTCACCCCTCCACTTT
CAISESGIANSPLHF
>TRBJ2-7|many|.|15|TRBV7-2
TGTGCCAGCAGCTTAGGGCTCTCTCGAGCCTACGAGCAGTACTTC
CASSLGLSRAYEQYF
>TRBJ1-4|few|TRBD1|15|TRBV25-1
TGTGCCAGCAGTGGATACAGGGGTAATAATGAAAAACTGTTTTTT
CASSGYRGNNEKLFF
>TRBJ1-1|few|.|13|TRBV19
TGTGCCAGTAGTATGGTGGGGTTCACTGAAGCTTTCTTT
CASSMVGFTEAFF
>TRBJ2-1|many|TRBD2|16|TRBV5-6
TGTGCCAGCAGCCCGCTGACTAGCGGGGTGAACAATGAGCAGTTCTTC
CASSPLTSGVNNEQFF
>TRBJ1-3|.|.|13|TRBV10-3
TGTGCCATCCGAGAGTGGGCTGGAAACACCATATATTTT
CAIREWAGNTIYF
>TRBJ1-1|.|.|11|TRBV30
TGTGCCCTGGGCCGGGGCGCTGAAGCTTTCTTT
CALGRGAEAFF
>TRBJ1-1|many|.|12|TRBV12-3/TRBV12-4
TGTGCCAGCAGTTTACTGGGAAACGAAGCTTTCTTT
CASSLLGNEAFF
>TRBJ2-1|many|TRBD2|18|TRBV11-2
TGTGCCAGCAGCTGGGGGGGACTAGCGGGAAAGGGGTACAATGAGCAGTTCTTC
CASSWGGLAGKGYNEQFF
>TRBJ2-1|many|TRBD1|17|TRBV7-8
TGTGCCAGCAGCAACCCTCCCGGGACAGGGATCGACCATGAGCAGTTCTTC
CASSNPPGTGIDHEQFF
>TRBJ1-2|few|.|12|TRBV20-1
.
CSVGQGIIGHTF
>TRBJ1-5|many|.|12|TRBV7-2
TGTGCCAGCAAAACGGGGGATCAGCCCCAGCATTTT
CASKTGDQPQHF
>TRBJ1-1|many|TRBD1|16|TRBV7-2
TGTGCCAGCAGCTTAGAATTCCGTCAGGGGGCAACTGAAGCTTTCTTT
CASSLEFRQGATEAFF
>TRBJ1-6|many|.|16|TRBV4-1
TGCGCCAGCAGCCAAGCAGCGGCAGGGGACAATTCACCCCTCCACTTT
CASSQAAAGDNSPLHF
>TRBJ2-7|.|.|13|TRBV19
TGTGCCAGTAGTACCGACCACTCTTACGAGCAGTACTTC
CASSTDHSYEQYF
>TRBJ2-2|.|.|12|TRBV7-8
TGTGCCAGCAGCACACCCACCGGGGAGCTGTTTTTT
CASSTPTGELFF
>TRBJ1-1|many|.|15|TRBV7-2
TGTGCCAGCAGCTTAGTTCCCAGCATGAACACTGAAGCTTTCTTT
CASSLVPSMNTEAFF
>TRBJ2-6|few|.|14|TRBV28
TGTGCCAGCATTCCAGGCTCTGGGGCCAACGTCCTGACTTTC
CASIPGSGANVLTF
>TRBJ1-1|many|.|14|TRBV7-2
TGTGCCAGCAGCTTAGGAGCAGAGAACACTGAAGCTTTCTTT
CASSLGAENTEAFF
>TRBJ2-5|few|.|13|TRBV7-9
TGTGCCAGCAGCCCCCAGGAGAAGGAGACCCAGTACTTC
CASSPQEKETQYF
>TRBJ2-5|many|.|16|TRBV7-2
TGTGCCAGCAGCTCCGTAGATTTCGGCCTTATGAAGACCCAGTACTTC
CASSSVDFGLMKTQYF
>TRBJ2-2|.|.|15|TRBV5-4
TGTGCCAGCAGCTTCTTGGGGGCGGTCACCGGGGAGCTGTTTTTT
CASSFLGAVTGELFF
>TRBJ2-1|many|TRBD2|14|TRBV10-3
TGTGCCATCGCTGAGGGAGGGCCTGGCAATGAGCAGTTCTTC
CAIAEGGPGNEQFF
>TRBJ1-3|.|.|15|TRBV29-1
TGCAGCGTTGAAGCGTTCAGGGGTCTGGGAAACACCATATATTTT
CSVEAFRGLGNTIYF
>TRBJ1-1|medium-sized|.|14|TRBV7-2
TGTGCCAGCAGCTTAGAGGCATTGAACACTGAAGCTTTCTTT
CASSLEALNTEAFF
>TRBJ2-1|many|TRBD2|18|TRBV28
TGTGCCAGCAGGGTCCGGGACTATATTCAAGACGGATCCAATGAGCAGTTCTTC
CASRVRDYIQDGSNEQFF
>TRBJ1-5|many|.|14|TRBV6-1
TGTGCCAGCAGTGAAGCTGGGCGTCGGCAGCCCCAGCATTTT
CASSEAGRRQPQHF
>TRBJ1-1|.|TRBD1|16|TRBV28
TGTGCCAGCACCCTCGCAGTGGGACAGATGAACACTGAAGCTTTCTTT
CASTLAVGQMNTEAFF
>TRBJ2-3|few|.|15|TRBV27
TGTGCCAGCAGTAACAACTTAGCGGCCACAGATACGCAGTATTTT
CASSNNLAATDTQYF
>TRBJ1-6|.|TRBD1|16|TRBV15
TGTGCCACCAGCAGAGACGGCAGACAGGGGAATTCACCCCTCCACTTT
CATSRDGRQGNSPLHF